The sequence of this T cell receptor (beta chain) was determined in a study of blood T cell repertoires in COVID-19. This CDR3 has 15 amino acids. Germline-derived CDR1 and CDR2 are MNHEY and SVGAGI. Trimming cost V 4 bases and J 4 bases, with 16 bases left between them. Repertoires were generated with immunoSEQ multiplex PCR, while TCRdb's copy carries only in-frame clones and drops some. The sample carries 400,000 or so clones, approximately 85% recorded once. What was sequenced was PBMCs or T cells enriched from blood (not recorded which). The clonotype was recovered from a woman aged 40 to 50 with acute COVID-19. The V call is TRBV6-5, the J call TRBJ1-1; weak D call: TRBD1 (6 bases). The DNA for the CDR3 is TGTGCCAGCAGTTCCGGTACAGGGTCGGGCACTGAAGCTTTCTTT. Protein sequence: CASSSGTGSGTEAFF.